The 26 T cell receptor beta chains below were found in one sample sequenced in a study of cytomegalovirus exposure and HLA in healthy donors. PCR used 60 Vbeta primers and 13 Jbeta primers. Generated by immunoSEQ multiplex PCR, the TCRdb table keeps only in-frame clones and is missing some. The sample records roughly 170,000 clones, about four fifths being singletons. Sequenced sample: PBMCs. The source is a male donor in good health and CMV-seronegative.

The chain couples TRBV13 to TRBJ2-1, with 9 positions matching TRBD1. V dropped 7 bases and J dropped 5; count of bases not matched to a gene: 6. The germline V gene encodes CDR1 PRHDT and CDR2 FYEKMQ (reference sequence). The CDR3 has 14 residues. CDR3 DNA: TGTGCCAGCAAGGGACAGGGTGTTCACAATGAGCAGTTCTTC. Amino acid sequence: CASKGQGVHNEQFF.

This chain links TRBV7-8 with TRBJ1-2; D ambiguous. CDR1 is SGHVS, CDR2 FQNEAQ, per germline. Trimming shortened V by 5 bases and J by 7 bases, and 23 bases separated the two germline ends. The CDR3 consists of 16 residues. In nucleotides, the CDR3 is TGTGCCAGCAGCCCGAGGGCAGATTCGGGGTCTGGTGGCTACACCTTC. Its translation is CASSPRADSGSGGYTF.

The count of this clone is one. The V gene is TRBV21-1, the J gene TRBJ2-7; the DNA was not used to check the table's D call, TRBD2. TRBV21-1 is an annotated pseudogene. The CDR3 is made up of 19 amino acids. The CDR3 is CASSPPGTSGRHIWYEQYF. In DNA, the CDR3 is TGTGCCAGCAGCCCCCCCGGGACTAGCGGGAGGCACATCTGGTACGAGCAGTACTTC.

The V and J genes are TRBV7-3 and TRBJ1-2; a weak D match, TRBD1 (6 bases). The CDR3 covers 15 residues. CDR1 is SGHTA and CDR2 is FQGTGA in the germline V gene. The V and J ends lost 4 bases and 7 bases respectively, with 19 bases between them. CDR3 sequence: CASSSDSSVSAGYTF. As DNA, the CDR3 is TGTGCCAGCAGCTCGGACAGCTCCGTTAGTGCTGGCTACACCTTC.

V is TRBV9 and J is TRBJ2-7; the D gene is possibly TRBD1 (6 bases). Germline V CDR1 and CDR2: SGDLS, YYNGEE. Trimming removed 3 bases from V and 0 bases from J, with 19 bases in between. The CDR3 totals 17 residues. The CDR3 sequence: CASSDPTGTPFSYEQYF. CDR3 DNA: TGTGCCAGCAGCGACCCTACAGGGACACCCTTCTCCTACGAGCAGTACTTC.

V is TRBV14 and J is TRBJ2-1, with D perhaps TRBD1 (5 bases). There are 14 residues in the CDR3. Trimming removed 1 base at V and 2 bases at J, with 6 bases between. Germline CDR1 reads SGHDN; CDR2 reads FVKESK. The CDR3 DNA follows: TGTGCCAGCAGCCAAGGGGGCCCCTACAATGAGCAGTTCTTC. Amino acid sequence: CASSQGGPYNEQFF.

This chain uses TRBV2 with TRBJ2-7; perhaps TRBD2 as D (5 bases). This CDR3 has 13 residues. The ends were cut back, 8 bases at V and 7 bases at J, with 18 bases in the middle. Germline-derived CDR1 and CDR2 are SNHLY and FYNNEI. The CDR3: CASFGQEAAEQYF. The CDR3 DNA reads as TGTGCCAGCTTTGGCCAAGAAGCGGCTGAGCAGTACTTC.

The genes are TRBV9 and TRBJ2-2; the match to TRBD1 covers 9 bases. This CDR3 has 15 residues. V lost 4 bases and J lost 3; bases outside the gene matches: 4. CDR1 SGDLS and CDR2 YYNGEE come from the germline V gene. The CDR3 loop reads CASSLGQGDTGELFF. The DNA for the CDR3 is TGTGCCAGCAGCTTGGGACAGGGAGACACCGGGGAGCTGTTTTTT.

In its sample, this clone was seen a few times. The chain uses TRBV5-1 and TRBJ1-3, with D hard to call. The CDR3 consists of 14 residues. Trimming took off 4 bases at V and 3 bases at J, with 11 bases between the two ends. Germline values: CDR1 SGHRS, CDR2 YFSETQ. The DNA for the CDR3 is TGCGCCAGCAGCCCCGGAGGAAGTGGAAACACCATATATTTT. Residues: CASSPGGSGNTIYF.

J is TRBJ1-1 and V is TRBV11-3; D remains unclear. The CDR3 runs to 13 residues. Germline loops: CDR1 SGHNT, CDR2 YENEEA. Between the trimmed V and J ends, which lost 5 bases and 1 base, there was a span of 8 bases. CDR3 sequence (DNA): TGTGCCAGCAGCCTTCGCGGGAACACTGAAGCTTTCTTT. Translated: CASSLRGNTEAFF.

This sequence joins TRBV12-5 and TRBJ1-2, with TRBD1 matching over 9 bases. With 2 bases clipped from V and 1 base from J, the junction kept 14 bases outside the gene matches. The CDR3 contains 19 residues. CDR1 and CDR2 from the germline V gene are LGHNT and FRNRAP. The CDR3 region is CASGLSLPGQGFINYGYTF. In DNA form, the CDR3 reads TGTGCTAGTGGTTTGTCACTTCCGGGACAGGGATTCATTAACTATGGCTACACCTTC.

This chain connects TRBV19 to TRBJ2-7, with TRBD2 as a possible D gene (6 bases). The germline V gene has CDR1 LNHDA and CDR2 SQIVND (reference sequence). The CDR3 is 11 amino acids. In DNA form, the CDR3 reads TGTCCGGGGGTCCTCTCTTACGAGCAGTACTTC. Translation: CPGVLSYEQYF.

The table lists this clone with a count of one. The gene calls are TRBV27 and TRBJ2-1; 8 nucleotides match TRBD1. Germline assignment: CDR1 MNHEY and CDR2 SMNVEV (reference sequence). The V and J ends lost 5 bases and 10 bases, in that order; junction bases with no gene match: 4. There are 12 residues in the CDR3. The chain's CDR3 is CASSQGTGEQFF. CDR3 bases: TGTGCCAGCAGTCAAGGGACAGGAGAGCAGTTCTTC.

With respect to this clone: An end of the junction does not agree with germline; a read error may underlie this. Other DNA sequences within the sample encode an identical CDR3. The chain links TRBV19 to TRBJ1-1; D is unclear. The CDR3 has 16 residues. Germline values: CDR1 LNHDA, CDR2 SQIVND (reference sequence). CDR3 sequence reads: CASSTQERTGSTEAFF. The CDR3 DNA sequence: TGCGCCAGTAGTACCCAAGAACGGACGGGATCCACTGAAGCTTTCTTT.

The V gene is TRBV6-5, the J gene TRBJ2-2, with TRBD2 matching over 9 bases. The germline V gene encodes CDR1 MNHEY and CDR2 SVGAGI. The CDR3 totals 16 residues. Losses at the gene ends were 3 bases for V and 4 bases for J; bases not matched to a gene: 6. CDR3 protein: CASSYFSGGPTGELFF. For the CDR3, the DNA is TGTGCCAGCAGTTATTTTAGCGGGGGCCCCACCGGGGAGCTGTTTTTT.

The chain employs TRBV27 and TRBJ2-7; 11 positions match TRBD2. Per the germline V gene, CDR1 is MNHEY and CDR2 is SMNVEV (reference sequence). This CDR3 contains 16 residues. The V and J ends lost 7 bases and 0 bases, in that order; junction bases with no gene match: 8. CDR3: CASKLAGGPFSYEQYF. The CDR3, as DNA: TGTGCCAGCAAGTTAGCGGGAGGGCCGTTCTCCTACGAGCAGTACTTC.

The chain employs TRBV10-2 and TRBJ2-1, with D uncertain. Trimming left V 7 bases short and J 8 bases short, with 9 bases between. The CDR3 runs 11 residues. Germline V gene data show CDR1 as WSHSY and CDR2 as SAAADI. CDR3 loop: CASKIEDEQFF. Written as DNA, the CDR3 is TGCGCCAGCAAAATCGAGGATGAGCAGTTCTTC.

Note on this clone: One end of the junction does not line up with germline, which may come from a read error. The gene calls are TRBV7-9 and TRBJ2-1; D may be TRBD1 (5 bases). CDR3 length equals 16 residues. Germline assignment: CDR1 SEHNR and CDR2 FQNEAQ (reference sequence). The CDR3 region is CSSSSPVGATYNEQFF. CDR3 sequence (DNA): TGTTCCAGCAGCTCGCCGGTAGGGGCCACCTACAATGAGCAGTTCTTC.

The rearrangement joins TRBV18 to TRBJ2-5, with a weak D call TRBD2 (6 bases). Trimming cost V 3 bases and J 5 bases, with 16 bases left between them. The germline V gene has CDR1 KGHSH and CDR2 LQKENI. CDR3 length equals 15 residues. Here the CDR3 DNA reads TGTGCCAGCTCACCGGCGGGACCCCGGGGCGAGACCCAGTACTTC. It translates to CASSPAGPRGETQYF.

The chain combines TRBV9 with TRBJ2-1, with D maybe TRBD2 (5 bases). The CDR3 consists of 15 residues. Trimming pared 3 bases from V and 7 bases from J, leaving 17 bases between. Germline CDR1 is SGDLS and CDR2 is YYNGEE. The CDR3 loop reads CASSGEAGVGNEQFF. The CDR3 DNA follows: TGTGCCAGCAGCGGAGAGGCCGGGGTGGGGAATGAGCAGTTCTTC. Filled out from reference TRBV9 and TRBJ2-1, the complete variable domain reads DSGVTQTPKHLITATGQRVTLRCSPRSGDLSVYWYQQSLDQGLQFLIQYYNGEERAKGNILERFSAQQFPDLHSELNLSSLELGDSALYFCASSGEAGVGNEQFFGPGTRLTVL.

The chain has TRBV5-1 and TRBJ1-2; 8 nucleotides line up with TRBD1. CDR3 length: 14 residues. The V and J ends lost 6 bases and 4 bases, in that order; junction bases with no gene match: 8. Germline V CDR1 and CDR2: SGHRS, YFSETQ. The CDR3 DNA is TGCGCCAGCACGGGGACAGGAACTTCCTATGGCTACACCTTC. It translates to CASTGTGTSYGYTF.

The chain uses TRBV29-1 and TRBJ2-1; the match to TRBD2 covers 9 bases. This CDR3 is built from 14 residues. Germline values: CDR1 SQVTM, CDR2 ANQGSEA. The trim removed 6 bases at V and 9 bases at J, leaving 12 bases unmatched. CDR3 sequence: CSVVRRLAGREQFF. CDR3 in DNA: TGCAGCGTCGTGCGGCGGCTAGCGGGACGTGAGCAGTTCTTC.

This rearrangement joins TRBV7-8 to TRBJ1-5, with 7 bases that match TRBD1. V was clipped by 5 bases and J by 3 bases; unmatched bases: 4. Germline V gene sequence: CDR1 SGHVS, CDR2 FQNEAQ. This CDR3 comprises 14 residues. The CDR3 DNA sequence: TGTGCCAGCAGCCGTACAGGGGACAATCAGCCCCAGCATTTT. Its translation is CASSRTGDNQPQHF.

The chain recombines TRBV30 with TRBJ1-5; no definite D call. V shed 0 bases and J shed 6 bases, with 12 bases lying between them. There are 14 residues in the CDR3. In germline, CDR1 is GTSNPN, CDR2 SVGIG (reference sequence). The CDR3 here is CAWSVRGGGQPQHF. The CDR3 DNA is TGTGCCTGGAGTGTACGGGGTGGCGGTCAGCCCCAGCATTTT.

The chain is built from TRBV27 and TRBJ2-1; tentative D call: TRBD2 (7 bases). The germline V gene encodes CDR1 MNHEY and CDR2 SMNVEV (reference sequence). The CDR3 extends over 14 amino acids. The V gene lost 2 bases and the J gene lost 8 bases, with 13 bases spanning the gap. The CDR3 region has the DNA TGTGCCAGCAGTTTACTACGGGGGGCCGATGAGCAGTTCTTC. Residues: CASSLLRGADEQFF.

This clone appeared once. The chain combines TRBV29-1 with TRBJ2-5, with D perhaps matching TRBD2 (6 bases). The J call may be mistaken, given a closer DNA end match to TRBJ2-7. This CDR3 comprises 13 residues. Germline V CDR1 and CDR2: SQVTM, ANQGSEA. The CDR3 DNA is TGCAGCGTATCGACTAGTAGGCTCTACGAGCAGTACTTC. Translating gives CSVSTSRLYEQYF.